The next 21 T cell receptor beta chains were all read from a single sample in a study of vaccination and CD4 T cells after COVID-19. Sample treatment: approximately nine-day PBMC culture with coronavirus spike peptide pools or control peptides (ViraFEST assay). Their antigens remain unidentified. At the Johns Hopkins FTIC core, DNA taken from cultured CD4+ T cells was sequenced by way of the Oncomine TCR Beta short-read assay. TCRdb recomputed calls from the PCR reads with MiXCR, one row per CDR3 protein. Of roughly 8,900 distinct CDR3 sequences detected, under 65% appear once; the ten largest clones hold 15% to 19%. Material: cultured CD4+ T cells from blood, obtained after SARS-CoV-2 vaccination. The receptor source for this set is a human donor with COVID-19.

J is TRBJ1-5 and V is TRBV6-1, with D tentatively TRBD1 (5 bases). The germline V and J ends were trimmed by 5 bases and 11 bases, with 31 bases remaining between them. The germline gives CDR1 MNHNS, CDR2 SASEGT. The CDR3 contains 18 residues. CDR3 loop: CASSPPPASFTGDATQHF. DNA for the CDR3: TGTGCCAGCAGTCCCCCCCCCGCATCCTTCACGGGGGACGCGACCCAGCATTTT.

V is TRBV27 and J is TRBJ2-5, with 7 bases aligning to TRBD2. There are 15 residues in the CDR3. The J segment lost 1 base and the V segment lost 6 bases, leaving 8 bases of the junction unmatched. Per the germline V gene, CDR1 is MNHEY and CDR2 is SMNVEV (reference sequence). The CDR3 reads CASRDGLVGQETQYF. As DNA, the CDR3 is TGTGCCAGCAGAGACGGACTAGTTGGCCAAGAGACCCAGTACTTC.

This clonotype was detected only a few times. The chain couples TRBV27 to TRBJ1-5; TRBD1 might be the D (5 bases). Germline CDR1 reads MNHEY; CDR2 reads SMNVEV (reference sequence). This CDR3 region has 15 residues. V shed 5 bases and J shed 1 base, with 12 bases lying between them. Here the CDR3 DNA reads TGTGCCAGCAGTCCGTCCGCAGGGAGCAATCAGCCCCAGCATTTT. Translating it yields CASSPSAGSNQPQHF.

The rearrangement joins TRBV10-3 to TRBJ2-3, with D possibly called TRBD1 or TRBD2 (5 bases each). The CDR3 is 17 residues long. V gave up 1 base and J gave up 4 bases, with 18 bases separating them. Looked up from germline, CDR1 is ENHRY and CDR2 is SYGVKD. The CDR3 nucleotides read TGTGCCATCAGTGAGTATCGGGGCCGAGAAGGTGCAGATACGCAGTATTTT. It specifies CAISEYRGREGADTQYF.

V is TRBV20-1 and J is TRBJ2-3; 10 bases match TRBD1. The CDR3 covers 17 residues. V shed 5 bases, J shed 2 bases, and the junction held 13 bases outside the gene matches. Germline CDR1 and CDR2: DFQATT and SNEGSKA (reference sequence). The CDR3 sequence: CSAPGQGRPLATDTQYF. In DNA form, the CDR3 reads TGCAGTGCTCCGGGACAGGGGCGTCCCCTTGCCACAGATACGCAGTATTTT.

The V and J genes are TRBV27 and TRBJ1-6, with D unresolved. The CDR3 is made up of 18 amino acids. Germline CDR1 and CDR2: MNHEY and SMNVEV (reference sequence). Trimming took 5 bases from V and 0 from J, leaving 17 bases between them. In nucleotides, the CDR3 is TGTGCCAGCAGTAAAGATGGGTTGTCACCCTCCTATAATTCACCCCTCCACTTT. It encodes CASSKDGLSPSYNSPLHF.

The rearrangement links TRBV30 to TRBJ1-1; D perhaps matches TRBD1 (5 bases). This CDR3 is built from 14 residues. Trimming removed 2 bases at V and 1 base at J, with 11 bases between. Germline CDR1 reads GTSNPN; CDR2 reads SVGIG (reference sequence). The CDR3 reads CAWSLMGGNTEAFF. The CDR3, as DNA: TGTGCCTGGAGTCTAATGGGGGGGAACACTGAAGCTTTCTTT.

The chain carries TRBV27 and TRBJ2-2; D may match TRBD1 or TRBD2 (6 bases each). The CDR3 sequence is 15 residues long. Trimming removed 5 bases at V and 5 bases at J, with 15 bases between. Germline loops: CDR1 MNHEY, CDR2 SMNVEV (reference sequence). For the CDR3, the DNA is TGTGCCAGCAGTGACGGGGGCCTAGGGACCGGGGAGCTGTTTTTT. Amino acid sequence: CASSDGGLGTGELFF.

The CDR3 sequence: CSASRTQETQYF. DNA of the CDR3: TGCAGTGCTAGCCGTACCCAAGAGACCCAGTACTTC. The chain carries TRBV20-1 and TRBJ2-5; no clear D. Per germline, CDR1 DFQATT and CDR2 SNEGSKA (reference sequence). The CDR3 runs to 12 residues. Deletions cut 3 bases from V and 1 base from J, with 6 bases between.

This clonotype was seen more than once but under ten times. The rearrangement joins TRBV5-4 to TRBJ1-2; weak D call: TRBD1 (5 bases). V lost 4 bases and J 5 bases, leaving 12 bases between the germline ends. The germline gives CDR1 SGHNT, CDR2 YYREEE (reference sequence). The length of the CDR3 is 13 residues. The CDR3, as DNA: TGTGCCAGCAGCCGCGGGACGGAATATGGCTACACCTTC. Translating gives CASSRGTEYGYTF.

This clonotype was seen a handful of times. The chain links TRBV20-1 to TRBJ2-7; TRBD2 matches at 9 bases. This CDR3 comprises 16 residues. The germline CDR1 and CDR2 sequences are DFQATT and SNEGSKA (reference sequence). Trimming took 3 bases from V and 0 from J; bases not matched to a gene: 9. The CDR3 nucleotides read TGCAGTGCTAGTTCGATCAGCGGGGGGCCCTCCTACGAGCAGTACTTC. It specifies CSASSISGGPSYEQYF.

The chain joins TRBV20-1 to TRBJ1-4, with D tentatively TRBD1 (5 bases). Germline lookup yields CDR1 DFQATT and CDR2 SNEGSKA (reference sequence). The CDR3 is 13 amino acids. Trimming cost V 6 bases and J 7 bases, with 15 bases left between them. The CDR3 here is CSASQAPIEKLFF. The CDR3 nucleotides are TGCAGTGCGTCACAGGCGCCAATTGAAAAACTGTTTTTT.

The chain combines TRBV6-1 with TRBJ2-2; D gene uncertain. V lost 6 bases and J 0 bases, leaving 11 bases between the germline ends. The CDR3 is made up of 15 amino acids. The germline V gene encodes CDR1 MNHNS and CDR2 SASEGT. CDR3 coding DNA: TGTGCCAGCAGCAAGACAATCACGAACACCGGGGAGCTGTTTTTT. Encoded protein: CASSKTITNTGELFF.

This clonotype was seen a few times. V is TRBV20-1 and J is TRBJ2-5, with D perhaps matching TRBD1 (6 bases). V lost 3 bases, J lost 5 bases, and 22 bases lay in between. The CDR3 is made up of 16 amino acids. The germline V gene has CDR1 DFQATT and CDR2 SNEGSKA (reference sequence). CDR3 sequence reads: CSARDTLTGKRETQYF. The CDR3 bases are TGCAGTGCTAGGGATACATTAACAGGGAAGCGGGAGACCCAGTACTTC.

This clonotype was detected a few times. The chain combines TRBV6-1 with TRBJ1-5; D gene unclear. This CDR3 comprises 10 residues. Trimming pared 8 bases from V and 7 bases from J, leaving 6 bases between. The germline V gene encodes CDR1 MNHNS and CDR2 SASEGT. The CDR3 sequence: CASGTQPQHF. Written as DNA, the CDR3 is TGTGCCAGCGGTACCCAGCCCCAGCATTTT.

This chain joins TRBV6-1 and TRBJ2-5; D gene ambiguous. CDR1 and CDR2 from the germline V gene are MNHNS and SASEGT. The CDR3 is made up of 11 amino acids. The V gene lost 7 bases and the J gene lost 5 bases, with 8 bases spanning the gap. The CDR3 spells CASTTAETQYF. The CDR3 DNA follows: TGTGCCAGCACCACTGCGGAGACCCAGTACTTC.

This clonotype has only a few counts. J is TRBJ2-7 and V is TRBV7-8; the D gene is possibly TRBD2 (6 bases). The CDR3 covers 14 residues. Germline V CDR1 and CDR2: SGHVS, FQNEAQ. Trimming removed 3 bases from V and 4 bases from J, with 13 bases in between. CDR3 in DNA: TGTGCCAGCAGCTTGGGGACTTCGCCTTACGAGCAGTACTTC. This gives the protein CASSLGTSPYEQYF.

The rearrangement uses TRBV7-2 and TRBJ1-1; 7 nucleotides align to TRBD1. The CDR3 runs 15 residues. Germline CDR1 and CDR2: SGHTA and FQGNSA. V shed 5 bases, J shed 1 base, and the junction held 7 bases outside the gene matches. The CDR3, as DNA: TGTGCCAGCAGCGGAATCGGACAGGCGAACACTGAAGCTTTCTTT. This sequence encodes CASSGIGQANTEAFF.

The chain recombines TRBV30 with TRBJ2-5; weak D call: TRBD2 (5 bases). The CDR3 sequence is 14 residues long. Trimming took off 4 bases at V and 5 bases at J, with 17 bases between the two ends. Germline CDR1 GTSNPN, CDR2 SVGIG (reference sequence). CDR3 in amino acids: CAWKGGLRTETQYF. The CDR3 DNA sequence: TGTGCCTGGAAGGGTGGCCTTCGGACTGAGACCCAGTACTTC.

This clonotype was observed a few times. This chain connects TRBV27 to TRBJ1-1; D is ambiguous. The CDR3 is 15 amino acids. CDR1 is MNHEY, CDR2 SMNVEV, per germline (reference sequence). V dropped 5 bases and J dropped 0 bases, with 13 bases sitting between them. The CDR3 sequence is CASSPPETLNTEAFF. The CDR3 DNA reads as TGTGCCAGCAGTCCTCCCGAGACCCTGAACACTGAAGCTTTCTTT.

The CDR3 DNA reads TGCAGTGCTCCAAAGGCCGGGACAGGGAATAATCAGCCCCAGCATTTT. It encodes CSAPKAGTGNNQPQHF. The genes are TRBV20-1 and TRBJ1-5; TRBD1 aligns across 9 bases. This CDR3 spans 16 amino acids. Germline V gene lookup returns CDR1 DFQATT and CDR2 SNEGSKA (reference sequence). The trim removed 5 bases at V and 4 bases at J, leaving 12 bases unmatched.